One and the same sample provided the 3 T cell receptor beta chains below, sequenced in a study of cytomegalovirus exposure and HLA in healthy donors. The PCR had 60 Vbeta and 13 Jbeta primers. TCRdb's table, derived via immunoSEQ multiplex PCR, lists solely in-frame clones and lacks some. This sample yields 90,000 or so clones, of which around four fifths are seen a single time; more than 3% belongs to the top ten. Sequenced sample: PBMCs. These receptors originate from a man aged 30 to 45 in good health and CMV-seropositive.

The chain couples TRBV19 to TRBJ1-5, with 8 bases that match TRBD1. V was pared by 2 bases and J by 7 bases, with 10 bases of the junction left unmatched. The CDR3 has 16 amino acids. The germline CDR1 and CDR2 sequences are LNHDA and SQIVND (reference sequence). This CDR3 reads CASSIKGQGAGQPQHF. The CDR3 DNA is TGTGCCAGTAGTATAAAGGGCCAGGGGGCAGGACAGCCCCAGCATTTT.

The count of this clone is one. J is TRBJ2-1 and V is TRBV14, with TRBD2 as a possible D gene (8 bases). V lost 4 bases, J lost 5 bases, and 21 bases lay in between. The CDR3 is 17 amino acids. Looked up from germline, CDR1 is SGHDN and CDR2 is FVKESK. The CDR3 spells CASSLSGSSQGDNEQFF. The CDR3 nucleotides read TGTGCCAGCAGCCTCAGCGGGAGCTCTCAGGGGGACAATGAGCAGTTCTTC.

The rearrangement uses TRBV12-5 and TRBJ2-5; weak D call: TRBD2 (6 bases). This CDR3 is built from 13 residues. Germline values: CDR1 LGHNT, CDR2 FRNRAP. Trimming cost V 3 bases and J 5 bases, with 10 bases left between them. CDR3: CASGLAGGETQYF. The CDR3 bases are TGTGCTAGTGGTTTAGCGGGTGGGGAGACCCAGTACTTC. The complete variable domain, with remaining parts taken from reference TRBV12-5 and TRBJ2-5, reads DARVTQTPRHKVTEMGQEVTMRCQPILGHNTVFWYRQTMMQGLELLAYFRNRAPLDDSGMPKDRFSAEMPDATLATLKIQPSEPRDSAVYFCASGLAGGETQYFGPGTRLLVL.